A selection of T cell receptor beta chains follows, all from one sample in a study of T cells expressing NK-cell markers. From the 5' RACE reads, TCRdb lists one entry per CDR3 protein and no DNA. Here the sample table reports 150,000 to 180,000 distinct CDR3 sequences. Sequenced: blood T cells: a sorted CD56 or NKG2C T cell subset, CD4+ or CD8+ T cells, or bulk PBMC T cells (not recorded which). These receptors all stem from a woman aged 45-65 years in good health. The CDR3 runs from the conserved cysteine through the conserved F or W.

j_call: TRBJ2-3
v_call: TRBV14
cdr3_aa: CASSRGWASTDTQYF

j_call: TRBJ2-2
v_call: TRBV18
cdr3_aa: CASSPEDRVFDTGELFF

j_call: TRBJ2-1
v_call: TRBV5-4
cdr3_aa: CASSTTPSSYNEQFF

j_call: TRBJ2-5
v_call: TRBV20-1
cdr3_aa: CSAEGEETQYF

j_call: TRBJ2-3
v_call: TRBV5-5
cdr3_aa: CASSLSNFSLTDTQYF

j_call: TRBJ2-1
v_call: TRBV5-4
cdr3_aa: CASSSLTWYNEQFF

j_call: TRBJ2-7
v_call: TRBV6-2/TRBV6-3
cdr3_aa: CASSYGLPPTYEQYF

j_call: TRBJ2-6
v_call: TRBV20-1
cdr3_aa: CSARSVSKGANVLTF

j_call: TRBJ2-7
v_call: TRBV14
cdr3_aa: CASSQGNYYEQYF

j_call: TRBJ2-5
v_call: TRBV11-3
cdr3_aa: CASSLRISGSGETQYF

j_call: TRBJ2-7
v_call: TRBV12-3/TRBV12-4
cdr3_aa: CASSPGLAGGAYEQYF

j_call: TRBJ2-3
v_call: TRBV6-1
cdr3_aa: CASRQPVTDTQYF

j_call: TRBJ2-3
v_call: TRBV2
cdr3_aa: CASSDAGASDTQYF

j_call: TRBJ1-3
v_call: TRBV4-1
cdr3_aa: CASSQDLWGNTIYF